These T cell receptor beta chains were read from a single sample in a study of cytomegalovirus exposure and HLA in healthy donors. Method: immunoSEQ multiplex PCR; TCRdb's copy keeps in-frame clones and lacks some. The sample holds around 83,000 clones, more than 70% seen once. The specimen sequenced was PBMCs. These receptor sequences come from a male donor in good health and CMV-seropositive. Each CDR3 is given without its conserved first and last residue. The order of the fields is CDR3 protein, clone size, V gene, CDR3 length, J gene. Size is omitted from some rows. Given values are once, few, many or a class for expanded clones.

cdr3_aa: SVDGTSGTLYNEQF
clone_size: -
v_call: TRBV29-1
cdr3_length: 14
j_call: TRBJ2-1

cdr3_aa: ASSDRGVEKLF
clone_size: -
v_call: TRBV27
cdr3_length: 11
j_call: TRBJ1-4

cdr3_aa: ASSEISSYNEQF
clone_size: few
v_call: TRBV2
cdr3_length: 12
j_call: TRBJ2-1

cdr3_aa: ASSDSGQGTDTQY
clone_size: once
v_call: TRBV6-4
cdr3_length: 13
j_call: TRBJ2-3

cdr3_aa: AWSVGLAVSNEQF
clone_size: -
v_call: TRBV30
cdr3_length: 13
j_call: TRBJ2-1

cdr3_aa: ASSFRNEKLF
clone_size: -
v_call: TRBV27
cdr3_length: 10
j_call: TRBJ1-4

cdr3_aa: SVEPDRGGYGYT
clone_size: -
v_call: TRBV29-1
cdr3_length: 12
j_call: TRBJ1-2

cdr3_aa: ASSRRQGSRVRGYGYT
clone_size: -
v_call: TRBV21-1
cdr3_length: 16
j_call: TRBJ1-2

cdr3_aa: ASSFEGEQF
clone_size: -
v_call: TRBV11-2
cdr3_length: 9
j_call: TRBJ2-1

cdr3_aa: ASSSRGLLYSGANVLT
clone_size: -
v_call: TRBV27
cdr3_length: 16
j_call: TRBJ2-6

cdr3_aa: ASSQVREAEAF
clone_size: -
v_call: TRBV18
cdr3_length: 11
j_call: TRBJ1-1

cdr3_aa: ASSMGQGGHYGYT
clone_size: -
v_call: TRBV19
cdr3_length: 13
j_call: TRBJ1-2

cdr3_aa: ASRPPTGGNEKLF
clone_size: -
v_call: TRBV6-5
cdr3_length: 13
j_call: TRBJ1-4

cdr3_aa: ASSSTGFLQPQH
clone_size: -
v_call: TRBV5-5
cdr3_length: 12
j_call: TRBJ1-5

cdr3_aa: ASSGTVNQPQH
clone_size: -
v_call: TRBV19
cdr3_length: 11
j_call: TRBJ1-5

cdr3_aa: ASICGQDSTDTQY
clone_size: -
v_call: TRBV27
cdr3_length: 13
j_call: TRBJ2-3

cdr3_aa: ASSPRNTGNTDTQY
clone_size: -
v_call: TRBV18
cdr3_length: 14
j_call: TRBJ2-3

cdr3_aa: ASSRWGQYPRDDATQY
clone_size: -
v_call: TRBV5-4
cdr3_length: 16
j_call: TRBJ2-3

cdr3_aa: ASSPTADTQY
clone_size: -
v_call: TRBV19
cdr3_length: 10
j_call: TRBJ2-3

cdr3_aa: SARSGDGYT
clone_size: -
v_call: TRBV20-1
cdr3_length: 9
j_call: TRBJ1-2

cdr3_aa: ASSQVSGSYEQY
clone_size: once
v_call: TRBV4-1
cdr3_length: 12
j_call: TRBJ2-7

cdr3_aa: ASSLPGQRLRNSPLH
clone_size: -
v_call: TRBV28
cdr3_length: 15
j_call: TRBJ1-6

cdr3_aa: ASSKRSGTVGQAQY
clone_size: -
v_call: TRBV21-1
cdr3_length: 14
j_call: TRBJ2-3

cdr3_aa: ASKNRGRTSEAF
clone_size: -
v_call: TRBV6-5
cdr3_length: 12
j_call: TRBJ1-1

cdr3_aa: ASSLGELRLAGDTQY
clone_size: few
v_call: TRBV5-6
cdr3_length: 15
j_call: TRBJ2-3

cdr3_aa: ASSPGQRASYT
clone_size: -
v_call: TRBV27
cdr3_length: 11
j_call: TRBJ1-2

cdr3_aa: ASSMAHYSNQPQH
clone_size: -
v_call: TRBV19
cdr3_length: 13
j_call: TRBJ1-5

cdr3_aa: ASSLNVRDRGRTEAF
clone_size: -
v_call: TRBV5-1
cdr3_length: 15
j_call: TRBJ1-1

cdr3_aa: ASSLSRTGGNEKLF
clone_size: -
v_call: TRBV7-9
cdr3_length: 14
j_call: TRBJ1-4

cdr3_aa: ASSLLERNYGYT
clone_size: -
v_call: TRBV7-8
cdr3_length: 12
j_call: TRBJ1-2

cdr3_aa: ASSPQGTQY
clone_size: -
v_call: TRBV28
cdr3_length: 9
j_call: TRBJ2-5

cdr3_aa: ASGIIGLGNNSPLH
clone_size: -
v_call: TRBV27
cdr3_length: 14
j_call: TRBJ1-6

cdr3_aa: ASSFGTAVNTEAF
clone_size: few
v_call: TRBV7-2
cdr3_length: 13
j_call: TRBJ1-1

cdr3_aa: ASSYSTGLANYGYT
clone_size: -
v_call: TRBV6-5
cdr3_length: 14
j_call: TRBJ1-2

cdr3_aa: ASSLVRDSPITNYGYT
clone_size: -
v_call: TRBV7-2
cdr3_length: 16
j_call: TRBJ1-2

cdr3_aa: ASSQLSEAF
clone_size: -
v_call: TRBV18
cdr3_length: 9
j_call: TRBJ1-1

cdr3_aa: ASSLRGTGDSPLH
clone_size: -
v_call: TRBV14
cdr3_length: 13
j_call: TRBJ1-6

cdr3_aa: ASSQYQETQY
clone_size: -
v_call: TRBV6-1
cdr3_length: 10
j_call: TRBJ2-5

cdr3_aa: AIRGTSDEQF
clone_size: few
v_call: TRBV10-3
cdr3_length: 10
j_call: TRBJ2-1

cdr3_aa: AWSVFTASYEQY
clone_size: -
v_call: TRBV30
cdr3_length: 12
j_call: TRBJ2-7

cdr3_aa: ASSFSLAGQETQY
clone_size: -
v_call: TRBV28
cdr3_length: 13
j_call: TRBJ2-5

cdr3_aa: ASSEWAGGNQPQH
clone_size: -
v_call: TRBV6-1
cdr3_length: 13
j_call: TRBJ1-5

cdr3_aa: ASSQTSGRGNTQY
clone_size: -
v_call: TRBV11-2
cdr3_length: 13
j_call: TRBJ2-3

cdr3_aa: ASSQVGQPNSYEQY
clone_size: -
v_call: TRBV14
cdr3_length: 14
j_call: TRBJ2-7

cdr3_aa: ASSPRREGNTGELF
clone_size: -
v_call: TRBV18
cdr3_length: 14
j_call: TRBJ2-2

cdr3_aa: ASSLTVSGNTIY
clone_size: -
v_call: TRBV5-1
cdr3_length: 12
j_call: TRBJ1-3

cdr3_aa: ASSPYRGGQETQY
clone_size: -
v_call: TRBV27
cdr3_length: 13
j_call: TRBJ2-5

cdr3_aa: ASSRGASGNTIY
clone_size: -
v_call: TRBV7-2
cdr3_length: 12
j_call: TRBJ1-3

cdr3_aa: SANPGLRTF
clone_size: -
v_call: TRBV20-1
cdr3_length: 9
j_call: TRBJ1-1

cdr3_aa: ASSSIRVANYGYT
clone_size: once
v_call: TRBV7-9
cdr3_length: 13
j_call: TRBJ1-2

cdr3_aa: SALTGPYEQY
clone_size: -
v_call: TRBV29-1
cdr3_length: 10
j_call: TRBJ2-5

cdr3_aa: AISGTGDRKLF
clone_size: few
v_call: TRBV10-3
cdr3_length: 11
j_call: TRBJ1-4

cdr3_aa: ASNRLAGEETQY
clone_size: -
v_call: TRBV6-5
cdr3_length: 12
j_call: TRBJ2-5

cdr3_aa: ASSRYPLGANVLT
clone_size: -
v_call: TRBV6-5
cdr3_length: 13
j_call: TRBJ2-6

cdr3_aa: ASSALGDRIYEQY
clone_size: -
v_call: TRBV7-2
cdr3_length: 13
j_call: TRBJ2-7